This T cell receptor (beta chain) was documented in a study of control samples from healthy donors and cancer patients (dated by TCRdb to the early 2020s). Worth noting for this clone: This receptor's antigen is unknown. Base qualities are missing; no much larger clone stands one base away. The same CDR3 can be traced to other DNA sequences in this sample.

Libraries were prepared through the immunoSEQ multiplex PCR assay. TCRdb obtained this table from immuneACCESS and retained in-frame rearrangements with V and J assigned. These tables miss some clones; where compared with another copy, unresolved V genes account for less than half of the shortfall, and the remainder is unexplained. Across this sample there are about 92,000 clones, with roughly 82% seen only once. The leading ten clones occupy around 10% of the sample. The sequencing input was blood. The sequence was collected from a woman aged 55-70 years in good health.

In nucleotides, the sequence is TGTGCCAGCAGCCCCGGACAGGGGGGTCCCTACGAGCAGTACTTC. It codes for CASSPGQGGPYEQYF. The V and J genes are TRBV27 and TRBJ2-7; 10 of the junction bases match TRBD1. The CDR3 runs 15 amino acids, cysteine and phenylalanine included. Solely the CDR3 DNA is kept, with 45 bases framed from the first base. The germline V gene (reference sequence) yields MNHEY for CDR1 and SMNVEV for CDR2. From V the trimming removes 6 bases and from J it removes 2 bases, while the gene matches leave 7 bases of the junction unaccounted for.